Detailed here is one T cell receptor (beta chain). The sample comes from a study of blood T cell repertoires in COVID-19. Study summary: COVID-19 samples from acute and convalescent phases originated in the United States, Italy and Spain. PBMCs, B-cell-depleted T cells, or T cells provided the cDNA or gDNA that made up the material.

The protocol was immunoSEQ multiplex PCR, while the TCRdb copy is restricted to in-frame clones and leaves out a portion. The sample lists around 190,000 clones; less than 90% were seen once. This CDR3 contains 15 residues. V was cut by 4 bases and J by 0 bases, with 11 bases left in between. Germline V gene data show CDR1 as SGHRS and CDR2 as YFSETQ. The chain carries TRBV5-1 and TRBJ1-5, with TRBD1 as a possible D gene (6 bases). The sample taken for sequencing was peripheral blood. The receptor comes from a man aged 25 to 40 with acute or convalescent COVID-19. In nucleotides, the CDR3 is TGCGCCAGCAGCCAGGGGATCCATAGCAATCAGCCCCAGCATTTT. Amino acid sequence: CASSQGIHSNQPQHF.